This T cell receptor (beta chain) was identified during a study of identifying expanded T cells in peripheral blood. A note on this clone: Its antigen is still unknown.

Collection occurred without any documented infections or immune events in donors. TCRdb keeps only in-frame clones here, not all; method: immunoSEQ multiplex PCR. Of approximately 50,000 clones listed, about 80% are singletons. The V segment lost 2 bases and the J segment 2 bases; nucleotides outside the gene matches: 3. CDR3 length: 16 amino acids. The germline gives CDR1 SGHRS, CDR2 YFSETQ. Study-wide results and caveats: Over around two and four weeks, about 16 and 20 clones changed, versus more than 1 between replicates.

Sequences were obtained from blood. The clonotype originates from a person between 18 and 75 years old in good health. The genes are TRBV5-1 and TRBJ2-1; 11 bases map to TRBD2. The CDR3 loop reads CASSFLTSGTYNEQFF. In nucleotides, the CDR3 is TGCGCCAGCAGCTTCCTGACTAGCGGGACCTACAATGAGCAGTTCTTC.